A single TCR beta chain is shown here with its context. What it recognizes is unknown. This PCR relied on a set of 60 Vbeta primers and 13 Jbeta primers. The data were produced by immunoSEQ multiplex PCR, yet TCRdb's version contains in-frame clones alone and is incomplete. The sample has around 130,000 clones; 84% are singletons. Participants comprised healthy donors of bone marrow. The sample originates from a study of cytomegalovirus exposure and HLA in healthy donors. Germline V gene lookup returns CDR1 DFQATT and CDR2 SNEGSKA (reference sequence). The CDR3 totals 11 residues. Trimming removed 6 bases from V and 4 bases from J; junction bases left unmatched: 2. The study, taken as a whole, reports: Later analysis found that TCR beta chains associated with HLA were more clonally expanded than other, equally common chains.

The receptor's source is a woman aged 18 to 35 in good health and CMV-seropositive. The chain is built from TRBV20-1 and TRBJ2-5, with TRBD2 identical over 7 bases. Material: PBMCs. The chain's CDR3 is CSAGGGETQYF. The CDR3 coding sequence is TGCAGTGCGGGGGGGGGAGAGACCCAGTACTTC.